This T cell receptor (beta chain) emerged from a study of blood T cell repertoires in COVID-19. Study details: Sites across the United States, Italy and Spain contributed samples from acute and convalescent COVID-19. Nucleic acid was either cDNA or gDNA, and it came from T cells, B-cell-depleted T cells, or PBMCs.

Original data processing: Cell counts per sample came from amplifying reference gene primers. The data were produced by immunoSEQ multiplex PCR, yet TCRdb's version contains in-frame clones alone and is incomplete. V, J and clone size are taken as reported in that table, and D and trimming were inferred from the DNA itself. The sample gives about 280,000 clones, around 85% of which show up once; approximately 9.9% is in the top ten. This clone was picked up a small number of times. Sample: peripheral blood. The TCR sequence derives from a woman in her 70s with acute or convalescent COVID-19.

The CDR3 region is CSVGPTSGVTDTQYF. The CDR3, as DNA: TGCAGCGTTGGTCCGACTAGCGGGGTCACAGATACGCAGTATTTT. The chain joins TRBV29-1 to TRBJ2-3; 11 bases are shared with TRBD2. V was pared by 4 bases and J by 2 bases, with 5 bases of the junction left unmatched. Per the germline V gene, CDR1 is SQVTM and CDR2 is ANQGSEA. The CDR3 loop spans 15 amino acids.